A single sample is the source of the 27 T cell receptor beta chains below, sequenced in a study of blood T cell repertoires in COVID-19. The protocol was immunoSEQ multiplex PCR, while the TCRdb copy is restricted to in-frame clones and leaves out a portion. The sample lists 250,000 to 350,000 clones, roughly 87% seen once, with about 2.2% in the top ten. The sequenced sample was peripheral blood. All receptors derive from a woman aged 50 to 60 who had recovered from COVID-19.

The chain links TRBV29-1 to TRBJ2-1, with D perhaps TRBD1 (8 bases). This CDR3 spans 14 amino acids. Trimming left V 1 base short and J 7 bases short, with 14 bases between. Germline CDR1 is SQVTM and CDR2 is ANQGSEA. As DNA, the CDR3 is TGCAGCGTTGAAGGGACAGGGAGGGGGAATGAGCAGTTCTTC. Residues: CSVEGTGRGNEQFF.

The chain couples TRBV6-5 to TRBJ2-5; D possibly corresponds to TRBD2 (6 bases). Trimming pared 2 bases from V and 1 base from J, leaving 8 bases between. This CDR3 is built from 14 residues. CDR1 and CDR2 from the germline V gene are MNHEY and SVGAGI. CDR3 nucleotides: TGTGCCAGCAGTTACCGGGACTCCCAAGAGACCCAGTACTTC. Translated, it gives CASSYRDSQETQYF.

V gene TRBV4-3 combines with J gene TRBJ1-2, with 8 bases fitting TRBD1. The V gene's germline CDR1 is LGHNA and CDR2 YSLEER. The trim removed 3 bases at V and 8 bases at J, leaving 11 bases unmatched. This CDR3 is built from 15 residues. CDR3 protein: CASSQITGGVGGYTF. The CDR3 nucleotides are TGCGCCAGCAGCCAGATTACAGGGGGGGTTGGCGGCTACACCTTC.

The chain carries TRBV14 and TRBJ2-2; 14 bases match TRBD2. The V gene's germline CDR1 is SGHDN and CDR2 FVKESK. The length of the CDR3 is 17 residues. The trim removed 4 bases at V and 1 base at J, leaving 2 bases unmatched. This chain's CDR3 is CASSRTSGGQNTGELFF. As DNA, the CDR3 is TGTGCCAGCAGCCGGACTAGCGGGGGGCAGAACACCGGGGAGCTGTTTTTT. Full variable domain (missing parts from reference TRBV14 and TRBJ2-2): EAGVTQFPSHSVIEKGQTVTLRCDPISGHDNLYWYRRVMGKEIKFLLHFVKESKQDESGMPNNRFLAERTGGTYSTLKVQPAELEDSGVYFCASSRTSGGQNTGELFFGEGSRLTVL.

V is TRBV4-3 and J is TRBJ2-1, with D possibly TRBD2 on 6 matching bases. The ends were cut back, 0 bases at V and 7 bases at J, with 19 bases in the middle. The CDR3 has 17 amino acids. CDR1 LGHNA and CDR2 YSLEER come from the germline V gene. The CDR3 DNA follows: TGCGCCAGCAGCCAAGACGAAGGGCGGGGCTCTGGGAATGAGCAGTTCTTC. Translating it yields CASSQDEGRGSGNEQFF.

This clone turned up a few times. This chain joins TRBV6-5 and TRBJ1-5; the D gene is possibly TRBD1 (6 bases). V was clipped by 3 bases and J by 3 bases, with 15 bases between them. The germline CDR1 and CDR2 sequences are MNHEY and SVGAGI. This CDR3 spans 16 amino acids. CDR3 coding DNA: TGTGCCAGCAGTTATTCCGCCAGGGGAATCAATCAGCCCCAGCATTTT. It is translated as CASSYSARGINQPQHF.

This chain joins TRBV19 and TRBJ1-2; D gene uncertain. The CDR3 covers 14 residues. CDR1 and CDR2 from the germline V gene are LNHDA and SQIVND (reference sequence). Trimming took off 3 bases at V and 0 bases at J, with 8 bases between the two ends. Here the CDR3 reads CASSIGDTNYGYTF. The CDR3 bases are TGTGCCAGTAGTATTGGCGACACTAACTATGGCTACACCTTC.

This clone was recorded only once. This chain uses TRBV5-6 with TRBJ2-7; D is undetermined. Germline V CDR1 and CDR2: SGHDT, YYEEEE. Deletions cut 0 bases from V and 1 base from J, with 8 bases between. The CDR3 spans 14 residues. CDR3 sequence (DNA): TGTGCCAGCAGCTTGGTACTCGCTTCCTACGAGCAGTACTTC. Amino acids: CASSLVLASYEQYF. Variable domain in full (rest from reference TRBV5-6 and TRBJ2-7): DAGVTQSPTHLIKTRGQQVTLRCSPKSGHDTVSWYQQALGQGPQFIFQYYEEEERQRGNFPDRFSGHQFPNYSSELNVNALLLGDSALYLCASSLVLASYEQYFGPGTRLTVT.

The chain employs TRBV7-9 and TRBJ1-1; 7 bases agree with TRBD1. Trimming at V came to 4 bases and at J to 8 bases, leaving 10 bases not matched to a gene. From germline, CDR1 is SEHNR and CDR2 FQNEAQ (reference sequence). The CDR3 is 14 residues long. CDR3 region: CASSYGDSRLEAFF. The CDR3 nucleotides are TGTGCCAGCAGCTATGGGGACAGTCGCCTCGAAGCTTTCTTT.

The genes are TRBV4-2 and TRBJ2-3; 7 positions agree with TRBD2. CDR3 length: 16 amino acids. Trimming removed 1 base from V and 5 bases from J; junction bases left unmatched: 9. Germline lookup yields CDR1 LGHNA and CDR2 YNFKEQ. This CDR3 is CASSQGLALRGDTQYF. Here the CDR3 DNA reads TGTGCCAGCAGCCAAGGACTAGCCCTTAGGGGAGATACGCAGTATTTT.

This CDR3 is CASSQGRNTDTQYF. The CDR3 DNA is TGTGCCAGCAGCCAAGGTCGTAACACAGATACGCAGTATTTT. This chain links TRBV3-1 (or the pseudogene TRBV3-2) with TRBJ2-3; D not resolved. With 1 base removed from V and 2 bases from J, the gap between germline ends came to 7 bases. Germline CDR1 is LGHDT and CDR2 is YNNKEL (reference sequence). CDR3 size: 14 residues.

V and J are TRBV4-3 and TRBJ1-1; D not certain. This CDR3 has 13 amino acids. Trimming took off 0 bases at V and 11 bases at J, with 13 bases between the two ends. Germline V CDR1 and CDR2: LGHNA, YSLEER. The CDR3 spells CASSQDSGSVAFF. Here the CDR3 DNA reads TGCGCCAGCAGCCAAGATAGCGGTAGTGTTGCTTTCTTT.

This clone has a handful of counts. This sequence joins TRBV28 and TRBJ1-6; no clear D. Germline CDR1 reads MDHEN; CDR2 reads SYDVKM. V lost 4 bases and J lost 6, with 10 bases in between. This CDR3 comprises 14 residues. The CDR3 nucleotides are TGTGCCAGCAGTTCCGGGTTCCCTAATTCACCCCTCCACTTT. Residues: CASSSGFPNSPLHF. Drawing the rest from reference TRBV28 and TRBJ1-6, the complete variable domain is DVKVTQSSRYLVKRTGEKVFLECVQDMDHENMFWYRQDPGLGLRLIYFSYDVKMKEKGDIPEGYSVSREKKERFSLILESASTNQTSMYLCASSSGFPNSPLHFGNGTRLTVT.

The chain recombines TRBV21-1 with TRBJ1-1; the table gives TRBD1 as D, unverified against the DNA. TRBV21-1 is termed a pseudogene. CDR3 size: 10 residues. The CDR3 coding sequence is TGTGCTCCCAGGGTAGGTGAAGCTTTCTTT. It codes for CAPRVGEAFF.

The rearrangement links TRBV5-4 to TRBJ2-2; TRBD2 agrees at 7 bases. Germline V gene lookup returns CDR1 SGHNT and CDR2 YYREEE (reference sequence). The CDR3 extends over 17 amino acids. Trimming cost V 0 bases and J 4 bases; bases outside gene matches: 9. The CDR3 coding sequence is TGTGCCAGCAGCTTGGTCGGCGCGGGAGTGATCACCGGGGAGCTGTTTTTT. Protein product: CASSLVGAGVITGELFF. The full variable domain, with the rest looked up from reference TRBV5-4 and TRBJ2-2, is ETGVTQSPTHLIKTRGQQVTLRCSSQSGHNTVSWYQQALGQGPQFIFQYYREEENGRGNFPPRFSGLQFPNYSSELNVNALELDDSALYLCASSLVGAGVITGELFFGEGSRLTVL.

The chain recombines TRBV27 with TRBJ2-7; no definite D call. Deletions cut 2 bases from V and 1 base from J, with 6 bases between. CDR3 length: 13 residues. CDR1 and CDR2 (germline): MNHEY, SMNVEV (reference sequence). This chain's CDR3 is CASSLGQSYEQYF. DNA for the CDR3: TGTGCCAGCAGTTTAGGCCAGTCCTACGAGCAGTACTTC.

This chain connects TRBV30 to TRBJ2-5, with TRBD2 matching 11 bases. This CDR3 is built from 15 residues. Germline-derived CDR1 and CDR2 are GTSNPN and SVGIG (reference sequence). V shed 0 bases and J 5 bases; nucleotides not matched to a gene: 5. Written as DNA, the CDR3 is TGTGCCTGGAGTGTACTAGCGGGGGCCAGGGAGACCCAGTACTTC. It specifies CAWSVLAGARETQYF.

The rearrangement joins TRBV9 to TRBJ1-1; no reliable D call. The CDR3 has 15 amino acids. Germline loops: CDR1 SGDLS, CDR2 YYNGEE. V lost 6 bases, J lost 2 bases, and 17 bases lay in between. This chain's CDR3 is CASTKRAGSNTEAFF. As DNA, the CDR3 is TGTGCCAGCACCAAGCGGGCGGGGAGTAACACTGAAGCTTTCTTT.

This chain joins TRBV6-2 or TRBV6-3 and TRBJ1-2; no definite D call. Between the trimmed V and J ends, which lost 2 bases and 7 bases, there was a span of 8 bases. The CDR3 is 12 amino acids. CDR1 is MNHEY, CDR2 SVGEGT, per germline. The CDR3 coding sequence is TGTGCCAGCAGTTACGTCTCTTTTGGCTACACCTTC. Translated, it gives CASSYVSFGYTF.

The rearrangement uses TRBV30 and TRBJ1-5; TRBD1 might be the D (6 bases). CDR3 length: 15 residues. Between the trimmed V and J ends, which lost 2 bases and 5 bases, there was a span of 16 bases. The germline V gene encodes CDR1 GTSNPN and CDR2 SVGIG (reference sequence). CDR3 bases: TGTGCCTGGAGTCGACGGGCAGGGGTTGATCAGCCCCAGCATTTT. Residues: CAWSRRAGVDQPQHF.

This clone occurred once. The chain links TRBV4-2 to TRBJ2-7; 9 nucleotides match TRBD1. The CDR3 contains 15 residues. Germline CDR1 and CDR2: LGHNA and YNFKEQ. V lost 4 bases to trimming and J lost 3 bases; unmatched junction nucleotides: 7. CDR3 DNA: TGTGCCAGCAGCCGGGAGGACAGGGGCGACTACGAGCAGTACTTC. Translation gives CASSREDRGDYEQYF.

This clone was seen a few times. This CDR3 is also generated by other DNA sequences in the sample. V gene TRBV28 combines with J gene TRBJ2-7; no clear D gene. The CDR3 spans 11 residues. Germline V gene lookup returns CDR1 MDHEN and CDR2 SYDVKM. Trimming stripped 4 bases from V and 4 bases from J, with 5 bases between. This chain's CDR3 is CASSSYYEQYF. The CDR3 DNA is TGTGCCAGCAGTTCTTATTACGAGCAGTACTTC.

The chain employs TRBV4-2 and TRBJ2-2, with 7 bases lining up with TRBD2. The V gene end was trimmed by 0 bases and the J gene end by 0 bases; junction bases not matched to a gene: 7. This CDR3 comprises 18 residues. The V gene's germline CDR1 is LGHNA and CDR2 YNFKEQ. CDR3 residues: CASSQEGRLAANTGELFF. CDR3 nucleotides: TGTGCCAGCAGCCAAGAGGGCCGACTAGCAGCGAACACCGGGGAGCTGTTTTTT.

The V and J genes are TRBV7-8 and TRBJ2-7, with D possibly being TRBD2 (6 bases). CDR3 size: 14 residues. V dropped 3 bases and J dropped 7 bases, with 16 bases sitting between them. CDR1 and CDR2 (germline): SGHVS, FQNEAQ. This CDR3 is CASSLGGGGWEQYF. DNA of the CDR3: TGTGCCAGCAGCTTGGGGGGAGGCGGGTGGGAGCAGTACTTC. The variable domain in full, completed from reference TRBV7-8 and TRBJ2-7, reads GAGVSQSPRYKVAKRGQDVALRCDPISGHVSLFWYQQALGQGPEFLTYFQNEAQLDKSGLPSDRFFAERPEGSVSTLKIQRTQQEDSAVYLCASSLGGGGWEQYFGPGTRLTVT.

The chain is built from TRBV4-3 and TRBJ2-1; TRBD2 aligns across 15 bases. The CDR3 consists of 18 residues. From germline, CDR1 is LGHNA and CDR2 YSLEER. V lost 4 bases, J lost 0 bases, and 4 bases stayed unmatched. CDR3 coding DNA: TGCGCCAGCAGCCTGGGACTAGCGGGAGGTATCTCCTACAATGAGCAGTTCTTC. Its protein product is CASSLGLAGGISYNEQFF.

The chain employs TRBV10-1 and TRBJ1-1; tentatively, D is TRBD1 (5 bases). V lost 3 bases, J lost 1 base, and 18 bases lay in between. The CDR3 spans 17 residues. Germline CDR1 reads WNHNN; CDR2 reads SYGVQD (reference sequence). CDR3 nucleotide sequence: TGCGCCAGCAGTGAAATGGAACGGAGACAGAGGAACACTGAAGCTTTCTTT. Protein product: CASSEMERRQRNTEAFF.

This clone has a single count. The gene calls are TRBV7-8 and TRBJ2-1, with 11 nucleotides matching TRBD2. This CDR3 has 16 amino acids. CDR1 and CDR2 from the germline V gene are SGHVS and FQNEAQ. Trimming took 3 bases from V and 3 from J; bases not matched to a gene: 4. The CDR3 nucleotides read TGTGCCAGCAGCTTCGGGACTAGCGGCCTCTACAATGAGCAGTTCTTC. It specifies CASSFGTSGLYNEQFF.